This T cell receptor (beta chain) was sequenced in a study of response to subunit inactivated influenza vaccine. The CDR3 is 16 residues long. V lost 8 bases, J lost 0 bases, and 5 bases stayed unmatched. Germline lookup yields CDR1 SNHLY and CDR2 FYNNEI. Study results and limitations: There was a suggestion from the authors that each seasonal influenza vaccination recruits few new T cells.

This clonotype was seen a few times. Its matching antigen is unknown. TCRdb reprocessed the RT-PCR reads with MiXCR, giving one entry per CDR3 protein. The sample shows roughly 760,000 distinct CDR3 sequences, 20% to 25% of them seen only once. The TCR was taken from a man in his fifties or sixties who received an inactivated influenza vaccine. Sequenced here: PBMCs from blood, sampled roughly 5 days after vaccination. The V call is TRBV2, the J call TRBJ2-4; 12 bases fit TRBD1. The CDR3 reads CASGDRGHLAKNIQYF. CDR3 in DNA: TGTGCCAGCGGGGACAGGGGGCACCTAGCCAAAAACATTCAGTACTTC.